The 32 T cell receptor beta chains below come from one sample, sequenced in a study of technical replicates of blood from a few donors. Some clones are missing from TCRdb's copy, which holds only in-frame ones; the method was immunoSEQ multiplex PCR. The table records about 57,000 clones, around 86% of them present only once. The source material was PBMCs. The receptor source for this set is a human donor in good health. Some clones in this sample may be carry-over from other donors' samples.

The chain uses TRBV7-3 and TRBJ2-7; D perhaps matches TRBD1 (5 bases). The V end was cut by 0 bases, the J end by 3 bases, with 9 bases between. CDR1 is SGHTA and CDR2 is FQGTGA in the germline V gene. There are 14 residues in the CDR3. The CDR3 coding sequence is TGTGCCAGCAGCTTAACGGGCAGGGACTACGAGCAGTACTTC. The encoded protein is CASSLTGRDYEQYF.

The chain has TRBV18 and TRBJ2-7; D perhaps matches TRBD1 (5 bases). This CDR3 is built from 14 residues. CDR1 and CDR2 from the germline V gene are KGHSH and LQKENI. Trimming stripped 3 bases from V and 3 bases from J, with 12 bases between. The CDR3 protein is CASSPKADSYEQYF. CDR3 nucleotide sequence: TGTGCCAGCTCACCGAAAGCCGACAGCTACGAGCAGTACTTC.

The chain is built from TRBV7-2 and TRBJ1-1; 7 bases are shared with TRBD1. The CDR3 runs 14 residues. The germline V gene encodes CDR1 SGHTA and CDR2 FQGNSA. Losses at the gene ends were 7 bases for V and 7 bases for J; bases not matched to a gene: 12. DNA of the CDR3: TGTGCCAGCAAACCAGGGGGAAGTTCCGGTGAAGCTTTCTTT. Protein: CASKPGGSSGEAFF.

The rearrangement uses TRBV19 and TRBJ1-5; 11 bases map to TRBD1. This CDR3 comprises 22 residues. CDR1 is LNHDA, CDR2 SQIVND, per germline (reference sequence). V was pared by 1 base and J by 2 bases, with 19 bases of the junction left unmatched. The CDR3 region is CASSIGPLWTGGRGFGNQPQHF. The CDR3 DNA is TGTGCCAGTAGTATAGGCCCTCTCTGGACAGGGGGCCGTGGGTTTGGCAATCAGCCCCAGCATTTT.

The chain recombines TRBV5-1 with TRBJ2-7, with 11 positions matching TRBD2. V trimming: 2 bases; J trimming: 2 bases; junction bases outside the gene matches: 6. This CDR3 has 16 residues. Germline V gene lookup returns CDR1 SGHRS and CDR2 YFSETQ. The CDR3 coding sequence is TGCGCCAGCAGCTTCGTCCTAGCGGGGGGAACCTACGAGCAGTACTTC. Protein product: CASSFVLAGGTYEQYF.

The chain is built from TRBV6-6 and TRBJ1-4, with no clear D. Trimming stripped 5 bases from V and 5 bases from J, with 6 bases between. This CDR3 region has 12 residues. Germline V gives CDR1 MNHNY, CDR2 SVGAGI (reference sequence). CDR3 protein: CASSILNEKLFF. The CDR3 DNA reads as TGTGCCAGCAGTATCCTGAATGAAAAACTGTTTTTT.

The CDR3 here is CASSWGQGSYEQYF. CDR3 coding DNA: TGTGCCAGCAGTTGGGGACAGGGCTCCTACGAGCAGTACTTC. The chain recombines TRBV27 with TRBJ2-7; 9 nucleotides align to TRBD1. Germline assignment: CDR1 MNHEY and CDR2 SMNVEV (reference sequence). The CDR3 sequence is 14 residues long. After removal of 4 bases from V and 0 bases from J, the junction contained 1 base not matched to a gene.

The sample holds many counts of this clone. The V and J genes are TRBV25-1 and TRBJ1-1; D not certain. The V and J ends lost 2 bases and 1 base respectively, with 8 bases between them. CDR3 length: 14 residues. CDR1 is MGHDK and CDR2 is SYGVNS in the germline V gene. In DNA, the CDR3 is TGTGCCAGCAGTGAAGGGCACGAGAACACTGAAGCTTTCTTT. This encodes CASSEGHENTEAFF.

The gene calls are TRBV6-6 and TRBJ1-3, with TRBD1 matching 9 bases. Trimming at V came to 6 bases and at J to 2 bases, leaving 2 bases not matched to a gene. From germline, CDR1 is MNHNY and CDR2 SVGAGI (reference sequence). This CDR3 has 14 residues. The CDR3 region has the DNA TGTGCCAGCAGGAGGACAGGGGCTGGAAACACCATATATTTT. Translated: CASRRTGAGNTIYF.

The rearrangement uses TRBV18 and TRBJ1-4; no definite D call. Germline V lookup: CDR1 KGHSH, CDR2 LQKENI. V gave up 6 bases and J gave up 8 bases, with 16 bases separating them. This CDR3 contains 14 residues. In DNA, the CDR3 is TGTGCCAGCTCCCCCCTCGGGGAAGAGGAAAAACTGTTTTTT. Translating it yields CASSPLGEEEKLFF. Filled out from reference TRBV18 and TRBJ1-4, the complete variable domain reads NAGVMQNPRHLVRRRGQEARLRCSPMKGHSHVYWYRQLPEEGLKFMVYLQKENIIDESGMPKERFSAEFPKEGPSILRIQQVVRGDSAAYFCASSPLGEEEKLFFGSGTQLSVL.

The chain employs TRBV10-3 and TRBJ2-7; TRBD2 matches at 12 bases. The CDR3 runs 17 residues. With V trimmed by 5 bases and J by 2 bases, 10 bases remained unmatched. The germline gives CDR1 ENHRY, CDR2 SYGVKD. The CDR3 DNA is TGTGCCATCAGTAGGACTAGCGGGGCCTTAGGGACCTACGAGCAGTACTTC. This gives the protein CAISRTSGALGTYEQYF.

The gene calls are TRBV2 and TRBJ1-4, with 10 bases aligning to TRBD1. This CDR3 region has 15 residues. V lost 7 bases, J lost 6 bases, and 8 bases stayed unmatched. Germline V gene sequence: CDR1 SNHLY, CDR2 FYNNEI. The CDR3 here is CASILLGTGDEKLFF. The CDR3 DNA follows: TGTGCCAGCATCCTCCTCGGGACAGGGGATGAAAAACTGTTTTTT. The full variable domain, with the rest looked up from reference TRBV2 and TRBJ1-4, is EPEVTQTPSHQVTQMGQEVILRCVPISNHLYFYWYRQILGQKVEFLVSFYNNEISEKSEIFDDQFSVERPDGSNFTLKIRSTKLEDSAMYFCASILLGTGDEKLFFGSGTQLSVL.

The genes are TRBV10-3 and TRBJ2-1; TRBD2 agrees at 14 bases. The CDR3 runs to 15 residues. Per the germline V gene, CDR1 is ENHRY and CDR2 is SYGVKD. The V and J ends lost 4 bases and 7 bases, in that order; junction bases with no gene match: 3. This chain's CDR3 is CAISAGLAGVNEQFF. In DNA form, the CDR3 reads TGTGCCATCAGTGCGGGACTAGCGGGGGTGAATGAGCAGTTCTTC.

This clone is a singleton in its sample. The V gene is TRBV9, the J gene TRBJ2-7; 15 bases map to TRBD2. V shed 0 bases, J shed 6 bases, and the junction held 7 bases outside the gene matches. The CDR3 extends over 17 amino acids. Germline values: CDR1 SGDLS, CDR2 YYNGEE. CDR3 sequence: CASSVDVTGLAGGEQYF. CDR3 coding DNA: TGTGCCAGCAGCGTAGATGTCACGGGACTAGCGGGAGGCGAGCAGTACTTC.

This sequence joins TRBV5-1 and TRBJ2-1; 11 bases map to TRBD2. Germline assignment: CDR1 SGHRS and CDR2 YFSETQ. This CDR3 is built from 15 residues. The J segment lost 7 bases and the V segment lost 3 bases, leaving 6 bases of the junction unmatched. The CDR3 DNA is TGCGCCAGCAGCTGGACTAGCGGGCTTTGGAATGAGCAGTTCTTC. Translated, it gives CASSWTSGLWNEQFF.

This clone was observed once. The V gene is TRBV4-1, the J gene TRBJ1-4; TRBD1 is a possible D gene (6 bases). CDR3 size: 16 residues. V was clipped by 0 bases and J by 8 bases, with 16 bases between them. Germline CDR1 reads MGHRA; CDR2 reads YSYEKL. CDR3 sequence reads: CASSQEWGQGGEKLFF. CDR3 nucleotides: TGCGCCAGCAGCCAAGAATGGGGGCAGGGCGGCGAAAAACTGTTTTTT.

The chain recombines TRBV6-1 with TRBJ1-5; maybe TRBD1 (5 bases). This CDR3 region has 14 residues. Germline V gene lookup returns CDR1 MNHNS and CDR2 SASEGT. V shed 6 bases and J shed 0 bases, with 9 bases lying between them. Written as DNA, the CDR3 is TGTGCCAGCAGCCGGGACTTTAGCAATCAGCCCCAGCATTTT. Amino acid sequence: CASSRDFSNQPQHF.

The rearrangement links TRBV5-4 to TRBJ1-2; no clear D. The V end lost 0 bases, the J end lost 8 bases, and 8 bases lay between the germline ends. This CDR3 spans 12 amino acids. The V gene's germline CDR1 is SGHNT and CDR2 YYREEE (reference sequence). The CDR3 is CASSLEYEGYTF. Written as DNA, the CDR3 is TGTGCCAGCAGCTTGGAATATGAGGGCTACACCTTC.

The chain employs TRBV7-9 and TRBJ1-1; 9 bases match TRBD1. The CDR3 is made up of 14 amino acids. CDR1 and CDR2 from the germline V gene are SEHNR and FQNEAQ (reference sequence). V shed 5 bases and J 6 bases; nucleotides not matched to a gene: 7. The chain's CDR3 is CASSQGQGTSEAFF. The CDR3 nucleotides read TGTGCCAGCAGCCAGGGACAGGGAACCTCTGAAGCTTTCTTT.

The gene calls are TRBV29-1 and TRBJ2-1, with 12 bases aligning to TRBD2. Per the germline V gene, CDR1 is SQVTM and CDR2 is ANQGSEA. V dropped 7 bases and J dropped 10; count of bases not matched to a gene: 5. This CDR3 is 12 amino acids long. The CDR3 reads CSGSLAGGEQFF. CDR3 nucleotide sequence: TGCAGCGGAAGTCTAGCGGGGGGGGAGCAGTTCTTC.

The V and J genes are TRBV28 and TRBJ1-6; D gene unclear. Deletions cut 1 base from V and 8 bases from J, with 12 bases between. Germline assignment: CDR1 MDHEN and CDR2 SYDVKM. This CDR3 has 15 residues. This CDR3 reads CASSLFRVVDSPLHF. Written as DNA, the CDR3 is TGTGCCAGCAGTTTATTTCGGGTGGTGGATTCACCCCTCCACTTT.

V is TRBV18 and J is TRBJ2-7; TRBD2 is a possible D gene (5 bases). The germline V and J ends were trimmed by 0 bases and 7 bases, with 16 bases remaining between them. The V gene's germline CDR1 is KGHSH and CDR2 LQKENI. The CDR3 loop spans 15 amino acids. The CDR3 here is CASSPPTGSGREQYF. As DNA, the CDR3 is TGTGCCAGCTCACCACCGACGGGGAGTGGAAGGGAGCAGTACTTC.

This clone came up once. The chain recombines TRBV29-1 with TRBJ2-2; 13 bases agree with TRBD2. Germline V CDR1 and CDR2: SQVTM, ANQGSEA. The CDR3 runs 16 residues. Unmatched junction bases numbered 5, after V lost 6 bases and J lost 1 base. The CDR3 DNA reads TGCAGCGTAAGGACTAGCGGGGGAGGGAACACCGGGGAGCTGTTTTTT. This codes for CSVRTSGGGNTGELFF.

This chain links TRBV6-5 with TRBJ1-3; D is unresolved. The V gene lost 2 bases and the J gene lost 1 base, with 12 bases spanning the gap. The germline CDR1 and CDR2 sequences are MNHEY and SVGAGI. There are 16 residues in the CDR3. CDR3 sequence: CASSYESWASGNTIYF. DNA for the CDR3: TGTGCCAGCAGTTACGAGTCGTGGGCGTCTGGAAACACCATATATTTT.

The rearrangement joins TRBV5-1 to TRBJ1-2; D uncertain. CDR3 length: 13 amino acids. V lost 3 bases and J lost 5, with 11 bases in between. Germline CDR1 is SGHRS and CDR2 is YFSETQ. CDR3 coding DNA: TGCGCCAGCAGCTCAACCGGGATATATGGCTACACCTTC. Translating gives CASSSTGIYGYTF. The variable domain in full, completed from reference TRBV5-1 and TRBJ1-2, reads KAGVTQTPRYLIKTRGQQVTLSCSPISGHRSVSWYQQTPGQGLQFLFEYFSETQRNKGNFPGRFSGRQFSNSRSEMNVSTLELGDSALYLCASSSTGIYGYTFGSGTRLTVV.

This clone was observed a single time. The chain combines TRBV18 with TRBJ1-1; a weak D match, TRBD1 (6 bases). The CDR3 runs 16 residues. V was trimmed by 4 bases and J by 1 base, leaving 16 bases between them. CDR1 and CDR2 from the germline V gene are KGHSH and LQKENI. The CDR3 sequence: CASSLPRQAGNTEAFF. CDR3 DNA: TGTGCCAGCTCACTCCCTAGACAGGCTGGGAACACTGAAGCTTTCTTT.

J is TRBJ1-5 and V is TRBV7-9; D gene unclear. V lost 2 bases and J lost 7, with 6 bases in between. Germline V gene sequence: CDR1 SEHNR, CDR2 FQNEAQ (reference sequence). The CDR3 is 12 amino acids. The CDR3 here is CASSLPNQPQHF. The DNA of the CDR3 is TGTGCCAGCAGCTTACCTAACCAGCCCCAGCATTTT.

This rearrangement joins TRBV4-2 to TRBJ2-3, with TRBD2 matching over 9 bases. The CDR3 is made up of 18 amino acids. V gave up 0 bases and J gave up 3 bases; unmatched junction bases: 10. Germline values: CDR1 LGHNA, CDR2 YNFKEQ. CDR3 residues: CASSQDVVRLADTDTQYF. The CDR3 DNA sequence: TGTGCCAGCAGCCAAGATGTAGTCCGACTAGCGGATACAGATACGCAGTATTTT.

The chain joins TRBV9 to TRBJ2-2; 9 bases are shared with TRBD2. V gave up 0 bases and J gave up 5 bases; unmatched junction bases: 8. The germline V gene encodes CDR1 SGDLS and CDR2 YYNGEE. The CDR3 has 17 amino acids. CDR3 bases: TGTGCCAGCAGCGTAGCTAGGCGGGAGGGCCTTACCGGGGAGCTGTTTTTT. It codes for CASSVARREGLTGELFF.

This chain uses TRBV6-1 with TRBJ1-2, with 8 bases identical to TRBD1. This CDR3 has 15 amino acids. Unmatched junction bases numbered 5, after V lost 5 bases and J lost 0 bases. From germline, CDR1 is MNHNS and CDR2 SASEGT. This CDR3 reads CASSSTGGTNYGYTF. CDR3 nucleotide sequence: TGTGCCAGCAGTTCTACAGGGGGGACTAACTATGGCTACACCTTC.

The CDR3 here is CASSPIRGSTDTQYF. CDR3 sequence (DNA): TGTGCCAGCTCCCCTATCCGGGGAAGCACAGATACGCAGTATTTT. The chain couples TRBV18 to TRBJ2-3, with a possible D match to TRBD2 (5 bases). Germline CDR1 is KGHSH and CDR2 is LQKENI. Between the trimmed V and J ends, which lost 6 bases and 0 bases, there was a span of 13 bases. CDR3 size: 15 residues.

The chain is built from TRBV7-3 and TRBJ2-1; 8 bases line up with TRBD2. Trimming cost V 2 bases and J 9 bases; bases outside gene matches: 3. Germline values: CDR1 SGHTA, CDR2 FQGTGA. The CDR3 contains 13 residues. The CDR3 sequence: CASSLGAGVEQFF. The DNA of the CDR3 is TGTGCCAGCAGCTTAGGAGCGGGGGTTGAGCAGTTCTTC.